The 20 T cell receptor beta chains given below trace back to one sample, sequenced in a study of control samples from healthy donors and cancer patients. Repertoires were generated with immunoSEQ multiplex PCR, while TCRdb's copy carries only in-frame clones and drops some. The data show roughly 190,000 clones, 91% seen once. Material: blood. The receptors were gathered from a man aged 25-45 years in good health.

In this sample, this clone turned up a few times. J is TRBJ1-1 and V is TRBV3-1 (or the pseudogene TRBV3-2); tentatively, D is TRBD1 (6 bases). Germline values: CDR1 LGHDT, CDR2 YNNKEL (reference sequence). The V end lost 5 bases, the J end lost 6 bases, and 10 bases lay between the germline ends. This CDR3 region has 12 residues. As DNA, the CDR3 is TGTGCCAGCAGCTTACAGGGCTCTGAAGCTTTCTTT. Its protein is CASSLQGSEAFF.

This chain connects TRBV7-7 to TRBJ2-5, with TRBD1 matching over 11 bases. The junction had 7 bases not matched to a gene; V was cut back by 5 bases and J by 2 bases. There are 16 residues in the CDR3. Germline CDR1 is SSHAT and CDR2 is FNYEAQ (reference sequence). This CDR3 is CASSPGDRGSQETQYF. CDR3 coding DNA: TGTGCCAGCAGCCCCGGGGACAGGGGGAGTCAAGAGACCCAGTACTTC.

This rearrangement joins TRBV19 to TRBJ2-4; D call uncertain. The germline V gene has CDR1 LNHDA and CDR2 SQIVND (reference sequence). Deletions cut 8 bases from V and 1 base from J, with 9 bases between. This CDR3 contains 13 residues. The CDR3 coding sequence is TGTGCCAGTGCTCCTTCGGCCAAAAACATTCAGTACTTC. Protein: CASAPSAKNIQYF.

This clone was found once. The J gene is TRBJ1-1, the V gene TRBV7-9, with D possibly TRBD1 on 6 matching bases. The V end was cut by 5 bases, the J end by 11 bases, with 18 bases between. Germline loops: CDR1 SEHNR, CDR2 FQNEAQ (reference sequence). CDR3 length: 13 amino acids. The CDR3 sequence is CASSDKGVGTAFF. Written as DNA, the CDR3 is TGTGCCAGCAGCGATAAGGGGGTCGGGACGGCTTTCTTT.

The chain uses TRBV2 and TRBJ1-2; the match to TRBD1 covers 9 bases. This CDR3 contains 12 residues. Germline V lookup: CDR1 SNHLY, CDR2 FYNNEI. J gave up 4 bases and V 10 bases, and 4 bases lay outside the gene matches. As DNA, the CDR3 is TGTGCCACTCCGACAGGGGGCTATGGCTACACCTTC. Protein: CATPTGGYGYTF.

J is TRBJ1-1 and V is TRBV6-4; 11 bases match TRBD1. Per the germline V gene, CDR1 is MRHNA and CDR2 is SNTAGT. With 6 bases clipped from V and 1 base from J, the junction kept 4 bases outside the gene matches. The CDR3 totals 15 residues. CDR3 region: CASSPGQGANTEAFF. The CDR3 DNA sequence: TGTGCCAGCAGCCCTGGACAGGGGGCGAACACTGAAGCTTTCTTT.

The CDR3 loop is CASSPGGPPYEQYF. CDR3 DNA sequence: TGTGCCAGCAGCCCGGGAGGGCCCCCCTACGAGCAGTACTTC. This chain links TRBV5-4 with TRBJ2-7; 8 nucleotides align to TRBD2. Germline V gene lookup returns CDR1 SGHNT and CDR2 YYREEE (reference sequence). The junction had 5 bases not matched to a gene; V was cut back by 4 bases and J by 2 bases. There are 14 residues in the CDR3.

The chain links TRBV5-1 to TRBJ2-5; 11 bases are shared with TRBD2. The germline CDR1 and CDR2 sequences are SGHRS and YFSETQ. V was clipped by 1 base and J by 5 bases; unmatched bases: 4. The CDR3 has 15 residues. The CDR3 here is CASSLIAGGLETQYF. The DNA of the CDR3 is TGCGCCAGCAGCTTGATAGCGGGGGGGCTGGAGACCCAGTACTTC.

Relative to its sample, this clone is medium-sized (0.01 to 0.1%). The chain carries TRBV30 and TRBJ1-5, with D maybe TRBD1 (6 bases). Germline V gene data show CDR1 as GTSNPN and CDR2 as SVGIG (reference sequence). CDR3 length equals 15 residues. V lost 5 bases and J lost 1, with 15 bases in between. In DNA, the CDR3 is TGTGCCTGGCCCGTTACAGGGACGAGCAATCAGCCCCAGCATTTT. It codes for CAWPVTGTSNQPQHF.

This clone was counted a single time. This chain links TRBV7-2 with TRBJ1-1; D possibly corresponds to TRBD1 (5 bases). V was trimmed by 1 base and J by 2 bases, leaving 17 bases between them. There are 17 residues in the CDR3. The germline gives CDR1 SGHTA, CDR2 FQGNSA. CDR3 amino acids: CASSLEPGEGRNTEAFF. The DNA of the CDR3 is TGTGCCAGCAGCTTAGAACCCGGGGAGGGACGAAACACTGAAGCTTTCTTT.

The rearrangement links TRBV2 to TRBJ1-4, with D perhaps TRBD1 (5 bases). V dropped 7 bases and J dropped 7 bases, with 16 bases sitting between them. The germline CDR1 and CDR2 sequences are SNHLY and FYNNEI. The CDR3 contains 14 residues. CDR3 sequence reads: CASTSQGITEKLFF. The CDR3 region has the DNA TGTGCCAGCACTTCTCAGGGTATTACTGAAAAACTGTTTTTT.

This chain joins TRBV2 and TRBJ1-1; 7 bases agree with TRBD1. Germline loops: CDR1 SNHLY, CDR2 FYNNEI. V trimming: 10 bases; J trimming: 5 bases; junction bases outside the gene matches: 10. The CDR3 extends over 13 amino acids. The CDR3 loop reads CATSPQGQTEAFF. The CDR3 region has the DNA TGTGCCACATCCCCACAGGGGCAAACTGAAGCTTTCTTT.

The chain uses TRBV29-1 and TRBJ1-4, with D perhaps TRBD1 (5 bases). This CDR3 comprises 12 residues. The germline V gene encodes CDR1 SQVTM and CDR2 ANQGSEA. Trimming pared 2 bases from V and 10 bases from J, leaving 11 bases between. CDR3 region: CSVETQGAKLFF. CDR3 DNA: TGCAGCGTTGAAACTCAGGGTGCAAAACTGTTTTTT.

The CDR3 bases are TGCGCCAGCAGCTCCGGGGTAAACTATGGCTACACCTTC. Translating gives CASSSGVNYGYTF. This chain connects TRBV4-1 to TRBJ1-2; no reliable D call. The CDR3 runs 13 residues. Trimming took 5 bases from V and 2 from J, leaving 9 bases between them. The germline gives CDR1 MGHRA, CDR2 YSYEKL.

CDR3 region: CAWIQNSNYGYTF. The CDR3 DNA follows: TGTGCCTGGATCCAAAATTCTAACTATGGCTACACCTTC. The chain has TRBV30 and TRBJ1-2, with D unclear. V lost 4 bases and J 0 bases, leaving 9 bases between the germline ends. The germline gives CDR1 GTSNPN, CDR2 SVGIG (reference sequence). The CDR3 is 13 amino acids. Looking up the rest from reference TRBV30 and TRBJ1-2 gives the full variable domain: SQTIHQWPATLVQPVGSPLSLECTVEGTSNPNLYWYRQAAGRGLQLLFYSVGIGQISSEVPQNLSASRPQDRQFILSSKKLLLSDSGFYLCAWIQNSNYGYTFGSGTRLTVV.

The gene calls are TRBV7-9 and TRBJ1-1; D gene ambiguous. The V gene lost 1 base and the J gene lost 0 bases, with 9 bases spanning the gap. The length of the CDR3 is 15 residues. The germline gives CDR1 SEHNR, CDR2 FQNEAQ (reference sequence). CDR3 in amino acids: CASSLVSILNTEAFF. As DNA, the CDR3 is TGTGCCAGCAGCTTAGTGTCCATTTTGAACACTGAAGCTTTCTTT.

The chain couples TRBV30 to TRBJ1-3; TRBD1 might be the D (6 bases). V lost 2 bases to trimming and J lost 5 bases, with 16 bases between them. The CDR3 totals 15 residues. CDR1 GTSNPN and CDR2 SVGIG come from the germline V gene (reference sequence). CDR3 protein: CAWSPKDRPRNTIYF. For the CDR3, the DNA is TGTGCCTGGAGTCCAAAGGACAGACCTCGAAACACCATATATTTT.

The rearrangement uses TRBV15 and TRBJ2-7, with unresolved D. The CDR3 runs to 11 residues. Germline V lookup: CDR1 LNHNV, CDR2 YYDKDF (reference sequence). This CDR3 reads CLSVALGEQYF. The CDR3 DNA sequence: TGTCTGTCCGTTGCGCTGGGCGAGCAGTACTTC.

CDR3 coding DNA: TGCGCCAGCAGCTTGGCGAGCCTAGCGGGGGCCGGAGATACGCAGTATTTT. It codes for CASSLASLAGAGDTQYF. The V and J genes are TRBV5-1 and TRBJ2-3; 10 bases are shared with TRBD2. Losses at the gene ends were 0 bases for V and 5 bases for J; bases not matched to a gene: 9. This CDR3 has 17 amino acids. The germline CDR1 and CDR2 sequences are SGHRS and YFSETQ.

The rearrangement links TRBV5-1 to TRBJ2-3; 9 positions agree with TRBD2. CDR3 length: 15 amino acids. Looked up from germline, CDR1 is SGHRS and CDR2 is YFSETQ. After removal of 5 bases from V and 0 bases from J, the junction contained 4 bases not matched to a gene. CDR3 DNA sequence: TGCGCCAGCAGTGGCCTAGCGGGGAGCACAGATACGCAGTATTTT. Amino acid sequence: CASSGLAGSTDTQYF.